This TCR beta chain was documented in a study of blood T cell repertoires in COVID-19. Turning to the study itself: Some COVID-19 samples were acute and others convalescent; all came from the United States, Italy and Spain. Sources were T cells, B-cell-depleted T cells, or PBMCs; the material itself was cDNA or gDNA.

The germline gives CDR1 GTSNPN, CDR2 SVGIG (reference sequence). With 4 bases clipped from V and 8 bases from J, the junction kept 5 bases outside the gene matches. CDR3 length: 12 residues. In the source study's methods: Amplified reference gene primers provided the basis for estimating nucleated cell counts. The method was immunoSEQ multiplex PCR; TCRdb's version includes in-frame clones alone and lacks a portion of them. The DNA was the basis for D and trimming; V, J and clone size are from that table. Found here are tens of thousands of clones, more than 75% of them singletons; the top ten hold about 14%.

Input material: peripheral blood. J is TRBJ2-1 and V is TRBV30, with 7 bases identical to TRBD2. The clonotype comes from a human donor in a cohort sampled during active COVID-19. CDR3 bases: TGTGCCTGGACCCTTAGCGGGTATGAGCAGTTCTTC. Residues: CAWTLSGYEQFF.